The subject of this entry is one TCR beta chain. These data are taken from a study of blood T cell repertoires in COVID-19. Study-wide context: PBMCs, B-cell-depleted T cells, or T cells provided the cDNA or gDNA that made up the material.

Profiled with immunoSEQ multiplex PCR; TCRdb holds only in-frame clones, not every one. The sample has about 120,000 clones, around 80% seen once. The germline V and J ends were trimmed by 2 bases and 13 bases, with 15 bases remaining between them. The germline V gene has CDR1 MGHRA and CDR2 YSYEKL. The CDR3 loop spans 13 amino acids. The chain has TRBV4-1 and TRBJ2-4; perhaps TRBD2 as D (6 bases). Material for sequencing was peripheral blood. This receptor was identified in a man in his fifties with acute or convalescent COVID-19. The CDR3 spells CASSQTGEREQYF. As DNA, the CDR3 is TGCGCCAGCAGCCAAACGGGGGAGAGGGAGCAGTACTTC.